The entry that follows covers one T cell receptor beta chain sequence. Its antigen is unknown. Identification of naive CD8+ T cells rested on CD45RO-CCR7+CD27+CD95- status. The sample originates from a study of CXCR3-negative and CXCR3-positive naive CD8 T cells. The study, taken as a whole, reports: The authors found comparable surface CD5 between naive subsets and inferred TCR strength from TRB CDR3 properties. Hydrophobicity of TRB CDR3s was greater in CXCR3-positive naive cells than in CXCR3-negative naive cells. After cryopreservation, CXCR3 expression dropped partially; most assays used fresh PBMCs.

Germline CDR1 LGHNA, CDR2 YSLEER. CDR3 length equals 15 residues. All TRB cDNA libraries came from 5' RACE performed with UMI labels. TCRdb reprocessed the 5' RACE reads and stores each CDR3 protein as one record, lacking DNA. The ten most abundant clones cover roughly 0.6% of a sample with about 53,000 distinct CDR3 sequences. V and J are TRBV4-3 and TRBJ2-7. This TCR came from a human donor in good health. Some clones in this sample may be carry-over from other donors' samples. Sequencing input: naive CXCR3+ CD8+ T cells from blood. Regarding subset: CD45RO-CCR7+CD27+CD95- naive CD8+ T cells expressing CXCR3 (TNR3+). The chain's CDR3 is CASSQDRTNLYEQYF.